The source of this TCR beta chain is a study of shared clonotypes between healthy human individuals. Study overall: In total, the donors were a couple of women and three men aged 18 to 49.

Findings of the study overall: Rarefaction exposed incomplete sorted-subset sequencing despite large depth.

With regard to this clone: The antigen is unknown.

The repertoire was sequenced with immunoSEQ multiplex PCR; TCRdb's copy has only in-frame clones and lacks some. This table has millions of clones, around 93% appearing once. V was pared by 6 bases and J by 2 bases, with 4 bases of the junction left unmatched. This CDR3 has 14 residues. Germline values: CDR1 LNHDA, CDR2 SQIVND (reference sequence). CD8 cells classed as naive were CD45RO-negative and positively selected for CCR7, excluding terminally differentiated effector memory CD45RA+ cells. The chain combines TRBV19 with TRBJ2-7; 10 bases match TRBD1. The sample taken for sequencing was naive CD8+ T cells from PBMCs. The receptor comes from a man younger than 30 in good health. Some clones in this sample may be carry-over from other donors' samples. The CDR3 DNA is TGTGCCAGTAGGTTGACAGGGGGCCCCTACGAGCAGTACTTC. Amino acid sequence: CASRLTGGPYEQYF.